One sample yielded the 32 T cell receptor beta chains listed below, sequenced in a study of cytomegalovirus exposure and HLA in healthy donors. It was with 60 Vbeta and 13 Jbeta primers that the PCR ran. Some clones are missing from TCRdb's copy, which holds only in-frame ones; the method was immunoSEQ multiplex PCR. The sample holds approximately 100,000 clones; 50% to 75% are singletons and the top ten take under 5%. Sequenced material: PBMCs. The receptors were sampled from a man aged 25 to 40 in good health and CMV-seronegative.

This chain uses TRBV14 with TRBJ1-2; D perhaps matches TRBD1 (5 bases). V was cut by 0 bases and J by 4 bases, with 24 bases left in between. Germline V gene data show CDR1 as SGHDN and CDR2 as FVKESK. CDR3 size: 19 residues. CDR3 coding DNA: TGTGCCAGCAGCCAAGATAATCGAGGTCAAGGGGTAGGCTCCTATGGCTACACCTTC. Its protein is CASSQDNRGQGVGSYGYTF.

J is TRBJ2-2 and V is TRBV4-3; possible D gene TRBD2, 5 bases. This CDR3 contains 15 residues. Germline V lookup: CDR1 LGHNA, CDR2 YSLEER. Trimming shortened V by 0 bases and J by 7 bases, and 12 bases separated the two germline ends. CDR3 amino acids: CASSQDRVAFGELFF. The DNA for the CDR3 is TGCGCCAGCAGCCAAGATCGGGTAGCGTTCGGGGAGCTGTTTTTT.

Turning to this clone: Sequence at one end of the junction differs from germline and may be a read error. CDR3 sequence reads: CASSPQGSGEQFF. The CDR3 bases are TGTGCTAGCAGCCCGCAGGGTTCTGGTGAGCAGTTCTTC. This chain connects TRBV7-7 to TRBJ2-1; a possible D gene is TRBD1 (5 bases). The CDR3 covers 13 residues. Germline CDR1 is SSHAT and CDR2 is FNYEAQ (reference sequence).

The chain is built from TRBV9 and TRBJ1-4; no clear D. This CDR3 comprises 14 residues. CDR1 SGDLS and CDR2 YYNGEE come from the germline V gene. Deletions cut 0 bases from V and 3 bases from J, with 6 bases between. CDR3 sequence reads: CASSVGSANEKLFF. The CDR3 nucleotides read TGTGCCAGCAGCGTAGGGTCGGCTAATGAAAAACTGTTTTTT.

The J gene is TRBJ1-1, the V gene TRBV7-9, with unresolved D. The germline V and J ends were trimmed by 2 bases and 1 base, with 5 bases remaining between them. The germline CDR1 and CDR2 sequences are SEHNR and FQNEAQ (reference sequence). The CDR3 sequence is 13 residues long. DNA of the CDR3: TGTGCCAGCAGCTTATCACAGAACACTGAAGCTTTCTTT. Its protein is CASSLSQNTEAFF.

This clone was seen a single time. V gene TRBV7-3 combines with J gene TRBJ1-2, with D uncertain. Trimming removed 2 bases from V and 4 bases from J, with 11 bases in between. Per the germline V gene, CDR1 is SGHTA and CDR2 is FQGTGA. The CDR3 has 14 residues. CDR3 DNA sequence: TGTGCCAGCAGCTTAGGTGTCCCGGGCTATGGCTACACCTTC. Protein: CASSLGVPGYGYTF.

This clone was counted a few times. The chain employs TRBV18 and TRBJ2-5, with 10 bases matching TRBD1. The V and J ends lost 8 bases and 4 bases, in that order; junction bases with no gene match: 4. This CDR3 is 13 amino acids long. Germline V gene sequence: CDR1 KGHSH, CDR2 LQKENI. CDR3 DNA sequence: TGTGCCAGCGGGGGACAGGGGCGAGAGACCCAGTACTTC. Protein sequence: CASGGQGRETQYF. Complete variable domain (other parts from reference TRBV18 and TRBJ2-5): NAGVMQNPRHLVRRRGQEARLRCSPMKGHSHVYWYRQLPEEGLKFMVYLQKENIIDESGMPKERFSAEFPKEGPSILRIQQVVRGDSAAYFCASGGQGRETQYFGPGTRLLVL.

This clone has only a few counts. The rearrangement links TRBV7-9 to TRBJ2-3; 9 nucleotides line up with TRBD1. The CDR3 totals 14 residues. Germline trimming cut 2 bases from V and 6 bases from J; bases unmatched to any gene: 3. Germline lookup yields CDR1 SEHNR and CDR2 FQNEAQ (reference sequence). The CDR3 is CASSLTGGVDTQYF. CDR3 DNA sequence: TGTGCCAGCAGCTTAACAGGGGGCGTTGATACGCAGTATTTT.

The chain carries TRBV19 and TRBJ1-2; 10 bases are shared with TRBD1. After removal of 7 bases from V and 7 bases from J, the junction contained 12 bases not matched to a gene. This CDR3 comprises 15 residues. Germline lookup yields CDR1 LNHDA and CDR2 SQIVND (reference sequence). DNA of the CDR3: TGTGCCAGTAACGCCGGGACAGGGGTCTTTGGTGGCTACACCTTC. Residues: CASNAGTGVFGGYTF.

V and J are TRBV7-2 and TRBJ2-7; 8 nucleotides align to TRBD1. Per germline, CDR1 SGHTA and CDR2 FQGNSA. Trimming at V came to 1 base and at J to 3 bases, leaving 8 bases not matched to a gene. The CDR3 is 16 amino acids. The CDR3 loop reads CASSLGFAGQGYEQYF. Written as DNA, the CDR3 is TGTGCCAGCAGCTTAGGGTTTGCAGGACAGGGCTACGAGCAGTACTTC.

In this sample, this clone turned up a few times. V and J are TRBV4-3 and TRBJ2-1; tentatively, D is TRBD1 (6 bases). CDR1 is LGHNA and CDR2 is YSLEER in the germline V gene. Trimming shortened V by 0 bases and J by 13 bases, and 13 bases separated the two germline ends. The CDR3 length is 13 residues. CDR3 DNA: TGCGCCAGCAGCCAAGATCGGCAGGGACAACAGTTCTTC. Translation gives CASSQDRQGQQFF.

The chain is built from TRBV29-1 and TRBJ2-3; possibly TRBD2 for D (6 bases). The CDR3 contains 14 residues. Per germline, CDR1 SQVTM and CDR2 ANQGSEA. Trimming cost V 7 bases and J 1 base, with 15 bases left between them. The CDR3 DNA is TGCAGCGGAAGGACTACCTCGGGCACAGATACGCAGTATTTT. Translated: CSGRTTSGTDTQYF.

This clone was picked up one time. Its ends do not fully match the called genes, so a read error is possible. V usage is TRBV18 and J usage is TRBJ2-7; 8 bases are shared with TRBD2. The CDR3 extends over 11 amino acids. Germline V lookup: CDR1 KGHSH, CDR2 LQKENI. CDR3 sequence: CASSDGGACLF. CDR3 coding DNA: TGTGCCAGCTCAGACGGGGGGGCGTGCTTATTC.

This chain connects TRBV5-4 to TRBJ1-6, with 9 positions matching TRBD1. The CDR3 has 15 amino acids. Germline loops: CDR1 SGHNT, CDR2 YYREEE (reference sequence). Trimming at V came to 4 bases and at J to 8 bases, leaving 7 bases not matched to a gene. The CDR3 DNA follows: TGTGCCAGCAGCCCTTACAGGGGGCGGGATTCACCCCTCCACTTT. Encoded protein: CASSPYRGRDSPLHF.

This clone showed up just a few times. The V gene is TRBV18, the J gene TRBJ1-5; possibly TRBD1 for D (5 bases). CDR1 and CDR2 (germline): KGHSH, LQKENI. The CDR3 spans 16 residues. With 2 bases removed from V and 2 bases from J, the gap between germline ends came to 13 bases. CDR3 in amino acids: CASSPKGEGGNQPQHF. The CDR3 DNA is TGTGCCAGCTCACCAAAAGGGGAGGGAGGCAATCAGCCCCAGCATTTT.

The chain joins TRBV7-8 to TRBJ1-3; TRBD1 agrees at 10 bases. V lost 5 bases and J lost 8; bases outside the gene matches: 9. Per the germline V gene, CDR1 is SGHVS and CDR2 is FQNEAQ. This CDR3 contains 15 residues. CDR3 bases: TGTGCCAGCAGCAATGCTAGGGACAGGGGATACACCATATATTTT. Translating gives CASSNARDRGYTIYF.

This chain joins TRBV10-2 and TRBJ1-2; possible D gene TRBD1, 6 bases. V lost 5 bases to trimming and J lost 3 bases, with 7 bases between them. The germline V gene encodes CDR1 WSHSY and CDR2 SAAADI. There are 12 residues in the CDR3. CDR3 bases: TGCGCCAGCAGTCCAGGGGACTATGGCTACACCTTC. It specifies CASSPGDYGYTF.

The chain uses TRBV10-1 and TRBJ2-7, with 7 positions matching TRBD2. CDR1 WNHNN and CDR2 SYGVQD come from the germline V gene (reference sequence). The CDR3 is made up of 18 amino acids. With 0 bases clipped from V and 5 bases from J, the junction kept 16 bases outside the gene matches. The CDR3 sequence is CASSESSGDPAGKHEQYF. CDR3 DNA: TGCGCCAGCAGTGAGTCGAGCGGGGACCCCGCCGGGAAACACGAGCAGTACTTC.

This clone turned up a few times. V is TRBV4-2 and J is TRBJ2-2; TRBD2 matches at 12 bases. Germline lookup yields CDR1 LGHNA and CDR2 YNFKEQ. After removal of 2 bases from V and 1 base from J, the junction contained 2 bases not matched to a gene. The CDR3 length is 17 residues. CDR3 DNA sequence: TGTGCCAGCAGCCAATTGACTAGCGGGAGGAACACCGGGGAGCTGTTTTTT. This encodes CASSQLTSGRNTGELFF.

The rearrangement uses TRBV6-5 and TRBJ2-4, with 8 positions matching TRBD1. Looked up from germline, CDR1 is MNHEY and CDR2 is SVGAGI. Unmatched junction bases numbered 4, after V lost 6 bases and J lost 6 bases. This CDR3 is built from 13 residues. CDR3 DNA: TGTGCCAGCAGCCGACAGGGGACAAACATTCAGTACTTC. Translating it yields CASSRQGTNIQYF.

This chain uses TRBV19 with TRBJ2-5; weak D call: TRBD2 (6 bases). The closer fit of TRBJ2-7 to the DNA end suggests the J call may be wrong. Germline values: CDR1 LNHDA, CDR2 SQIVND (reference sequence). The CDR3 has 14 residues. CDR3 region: CASSTSANSYEQYF. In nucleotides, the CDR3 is TGTGCCAGTAGTACTAGCGCAAACTCCTACGAGCAGTACTTC.

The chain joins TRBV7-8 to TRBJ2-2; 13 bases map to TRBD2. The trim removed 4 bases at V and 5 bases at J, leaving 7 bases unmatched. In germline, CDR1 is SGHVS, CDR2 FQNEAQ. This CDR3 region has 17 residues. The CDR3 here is CASSYRLAGGPTGELFF. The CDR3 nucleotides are TGTGCCAGCAGCTATCGACTAGCGGGGGGACCAACCGGGGAGCTGTTTTTT.

The CDR3, as DNA: TGCGCCAGCAGCGCGGGCCCCAGCTCCTACGAGCAGTACTTC. This gives the protein CASSAGPSSYEQYF. The chain recombines TRBV5-1 with TRBJ2-7; a possible D gene is TRBD2 (5 bases). This CDR3 region has 14 residues. The V gene lost 4 bases and the J gene lost 0 bases, with 11 bases spanning the gap. From germline, CDR1 is SGHRS and CDR2 YFSETQ.

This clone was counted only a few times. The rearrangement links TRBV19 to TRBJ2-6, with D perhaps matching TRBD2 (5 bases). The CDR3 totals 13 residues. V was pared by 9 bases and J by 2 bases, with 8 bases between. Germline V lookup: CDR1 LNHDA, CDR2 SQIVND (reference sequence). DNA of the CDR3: TGTGCCAGCGGGGTTGCTGGGGCCAACGTCCTGACTTTC. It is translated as CASGVAGANVLTF.

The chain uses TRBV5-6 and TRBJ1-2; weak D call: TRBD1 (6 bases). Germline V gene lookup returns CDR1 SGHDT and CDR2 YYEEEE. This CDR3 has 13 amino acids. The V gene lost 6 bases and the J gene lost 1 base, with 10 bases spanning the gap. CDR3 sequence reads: CASTSGVNYGYTF. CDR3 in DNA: TGTGCCAGCACCTCAGGGGTTAACTATGGCTACACCTTC.

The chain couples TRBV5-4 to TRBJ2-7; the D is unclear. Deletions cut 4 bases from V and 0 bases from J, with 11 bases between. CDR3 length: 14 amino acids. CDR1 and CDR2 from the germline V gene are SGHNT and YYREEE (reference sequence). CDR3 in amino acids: CASSQEQSSYEQYF. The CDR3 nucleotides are TGTGCCAGCAGCCAAGAACAGAGCTCCTACGAGCAGTACTTC.

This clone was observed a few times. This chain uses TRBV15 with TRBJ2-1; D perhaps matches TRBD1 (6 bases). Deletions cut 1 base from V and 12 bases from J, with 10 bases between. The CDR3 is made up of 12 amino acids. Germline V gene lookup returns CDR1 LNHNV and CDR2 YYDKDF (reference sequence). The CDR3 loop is CATSRGAGAQFF. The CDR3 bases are TGTGCCACCAGCAGAGGGGCAGGGGCGCAGTTCTTC. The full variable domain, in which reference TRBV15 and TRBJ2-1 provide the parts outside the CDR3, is DAMVIQNPRYQVTQFGKPVTLSCSQTLNHNVMYWYQQKSSQAPKLLFHYYDKDFNNEADTPDNFQSRRPNTSFCFLDIRSPGLGDTAMYLCATSRGAGAQFFGPGTRLTVL.

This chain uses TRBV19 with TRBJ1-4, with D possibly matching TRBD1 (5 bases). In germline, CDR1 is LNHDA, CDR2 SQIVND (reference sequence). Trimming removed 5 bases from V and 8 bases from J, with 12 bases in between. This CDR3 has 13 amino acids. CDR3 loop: CASSSGVGEKLFF. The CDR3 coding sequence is TGTGCCAGTAGTTCGGGGGTTGGGGAAAAACTGTTTTTT.

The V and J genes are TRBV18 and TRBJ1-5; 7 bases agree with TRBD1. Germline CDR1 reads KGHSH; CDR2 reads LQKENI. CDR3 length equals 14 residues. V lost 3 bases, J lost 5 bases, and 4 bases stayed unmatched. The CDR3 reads CASSPSTGHQPQHF. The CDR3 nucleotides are TGTGCCAGCTCACCCTCGACAGGGCATCAGCCCCAGCATTTT.

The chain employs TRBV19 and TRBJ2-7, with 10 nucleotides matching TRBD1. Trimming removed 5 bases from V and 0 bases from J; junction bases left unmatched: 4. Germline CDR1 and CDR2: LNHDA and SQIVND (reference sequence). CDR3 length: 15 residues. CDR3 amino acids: CASSPRTGGSYEQYF. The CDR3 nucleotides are TGTGCCAGTAGTCCTCGGACAGGGGGCTCCTACGAGCAGTACTTC.

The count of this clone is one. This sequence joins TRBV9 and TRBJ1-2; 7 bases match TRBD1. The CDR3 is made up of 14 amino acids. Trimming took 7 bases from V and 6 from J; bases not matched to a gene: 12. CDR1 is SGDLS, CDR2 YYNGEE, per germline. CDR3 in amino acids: CASAPGQTKDGYTF. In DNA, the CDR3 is TGTGCCAGCGCGCCGGGACAGACAAAGGATGGCTACACCTTC.

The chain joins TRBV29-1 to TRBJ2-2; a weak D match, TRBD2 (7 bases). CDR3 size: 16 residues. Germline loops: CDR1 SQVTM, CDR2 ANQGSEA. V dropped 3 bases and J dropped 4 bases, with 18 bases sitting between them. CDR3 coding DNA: TGCAGCGTTGACGGAGGGCGGGGGCGGCGCACCGGGGAGCTGTTTTTT. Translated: CSVDGGRGRRTGELFF.